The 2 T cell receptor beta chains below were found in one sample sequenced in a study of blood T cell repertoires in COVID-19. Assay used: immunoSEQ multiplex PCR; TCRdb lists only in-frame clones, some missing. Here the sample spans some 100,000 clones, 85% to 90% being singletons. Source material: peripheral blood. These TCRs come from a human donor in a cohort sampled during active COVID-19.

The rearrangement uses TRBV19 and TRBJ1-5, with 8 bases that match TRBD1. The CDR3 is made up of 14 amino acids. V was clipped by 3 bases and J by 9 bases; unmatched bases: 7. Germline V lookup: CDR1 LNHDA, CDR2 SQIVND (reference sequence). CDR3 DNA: TGTGCCAGTAGTATTCAGGGGGCTAACTGGCCCCAGCATTTT. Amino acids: CASSIQGANWPQHF. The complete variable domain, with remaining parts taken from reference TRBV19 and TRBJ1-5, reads DGGITQSPKYLFRKEGQNVTLSCEQNLNHDAMYWYRQDPGQGLRLIYYSQIVNDFQKGDIAEGYSVSREKKESFPLTVTSAQKNPTAFYLCASSIQGANWPQHFGDGTRLSIL.

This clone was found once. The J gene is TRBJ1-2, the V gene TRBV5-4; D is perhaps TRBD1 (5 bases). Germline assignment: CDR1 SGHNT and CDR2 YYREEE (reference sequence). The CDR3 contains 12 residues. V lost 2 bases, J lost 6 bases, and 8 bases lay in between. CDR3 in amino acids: CASSLGHDGYTF. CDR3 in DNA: TGTGCCAGCAGCTTAGGACACGATGGCTACACCTTC. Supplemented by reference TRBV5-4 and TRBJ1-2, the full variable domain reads ETGVTQSPTHLIKTRGQQVTLRCSSQSGHNTVSWYQQALGQGPQFIFQYYREEENGRGNFPPRFSGLQFPNYSSELNVNALELDDSALYLCASSLGHDGYTFGSGTRLTVV.